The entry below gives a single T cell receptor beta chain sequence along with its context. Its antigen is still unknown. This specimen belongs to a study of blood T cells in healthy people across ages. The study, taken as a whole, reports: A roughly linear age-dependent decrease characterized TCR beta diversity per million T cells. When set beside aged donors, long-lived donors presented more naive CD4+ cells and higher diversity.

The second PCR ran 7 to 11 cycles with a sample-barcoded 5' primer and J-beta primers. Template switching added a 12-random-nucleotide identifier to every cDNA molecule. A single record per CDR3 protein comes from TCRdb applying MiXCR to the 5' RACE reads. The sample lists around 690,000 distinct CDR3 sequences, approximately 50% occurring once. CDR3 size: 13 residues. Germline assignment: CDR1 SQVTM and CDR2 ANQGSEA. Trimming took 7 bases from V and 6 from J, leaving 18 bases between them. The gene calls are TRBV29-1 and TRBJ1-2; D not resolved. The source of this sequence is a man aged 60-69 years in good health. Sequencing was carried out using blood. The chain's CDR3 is CSAHFWGANGYTF. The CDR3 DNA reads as TGCAGCGCCCATTTCTGGGGAGCCAATGGCTACACCTTC. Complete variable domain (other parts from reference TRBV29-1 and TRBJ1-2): SAVISQKPSRDICQRGTSLTIQCQVDSQVTMMFWYRQQPGQSLTLIATANQGSEATYESGFVIDKFPISRPNLTFSTLTVSNMSPEDSSIYLCSAHFWGANGYTFGSGTRLTVV.